The clone carrying this TCR beta chain was counted between two and nine times. Its cognate antigen is unknown. The data originate from a study of early T cells in non-severe SARS-CoV-2 infection. The overall study: Chains from this unsorted whole-blood bulk RNA could not be paired.

CDR3 size: 12 residues. V was cut by 2 bases and J by 7 bases, with 8 bases left in between. Germline CDR1 and CDR2: MNHEY and SVGEGT. General study findings and limits: The study's VDJdb matching favored anti-spike CD8 responses and missed private and CD4 specificities.

Attached unique molecular identifiers marked individual cDNA molecules. MiXCR was run by TCRdb on the 5' RACE reads, yielding one entry per CDR3 protein. The table shows about 19,000 distinct CDR3 sequences, with roughly 4.4% occurring only once. Sequencing was done on a sample of whole blood. The chain is built from TRBV6-2 or TRBV6-3 and TRBJ2-5; D not resolved. This clonotype was sampled from an adult who was a healthcare worker with PCR-confirmed SARS-CoV-2 infection or an uninfected control (not recorded which). The CDR3 loop reads CASSYDRRTQYF. The CDR3, as DNA: TGTGCCAGCAGTTACGACCGGCGGACCCAGTACTTC.